The sequence of this T cell receptor beta chain was determined in a study of Tregs in tolerant kidney transplant recipients. With regard to this clone: Its antigen is not known.

Thawed PBMCs were FACS-sorted into unstimulated CD4+CD25+CD127- regulatory T cells, CD4+CD25- non-regulatory cells, CD4 and CD8 cells. An overnight rest at 37°C with about 200 IU/ml IL-2 preceded regulatory T cell sorting from thawed PBMCs. Overall study findings and caveats: Biological reproducibility was not directly addressed, but technical replication error appeared minimal.

The method was immunoSEQ multiplex PCR; TCRdb's version includes in-frame clones alone and lacks a portion of them. The sample holds around 19,000 clones; around four fifths are singletons and the top ten take more than 2%. The TCR sequence derives from a human donor in good health. Sequenced: Tregs from blood.

CDR3 protein: CASSLAGPSTDTQYF. In nucleotides, the CDR3 is TGTGCCAGCAGTTTAGCGGGACCCAGCACAGATACGCAGTATTTT. The rearrangement uses TRBV6-6 and TRBJ2-3; 8 nucleotides match TRBD2. The CDR3 length is 15 residues. Unmatched junction bases numbered 3, after V lost 4 bases and J lost 0 bases. CDR1 and CDR2 from the germline V gene are MNHNY and SVGAGI (reference sequence).